The clone carrying this T cell receptor beta chain was seen a handful of times. This sample stems from a study of T cells in Graves' hyperthyroidism and ophthalmopathy. Trimming cost V 1 base and J 4 bases; bases outside gene matches: 19. This CDR3 is built from 20 residues. The germline CDR1 and CDR2 sequences are GTSNPN and SVGIG (reference sequence). TCR beta CDR3 sequences were amplified from RNA transcripts. HTBI primers were the set used in a first-round RT-PCR of the TCR CDR3. MiXCR, applied by TCRdb to the multiplex PCR reads, yields one record per CDR3 protein. Of hundreds of thousands of distinct CDR3 sequences listed, approximately 15% are singletons.

This chain joins TRBV30 and TRBJ2-1; 10 bases are shared with TRBD2. Sequencing was performed on blood. The sequence was collected from a woman in her late teens or twenties with Graves' hyperthyroidism. This CDR3 reads CAWSASLLARPSGGYNEQFF. The CDR3 DNA reads as TGTGCCTGGAGTGCCTCTCTCCTAGCGAGACCTAGCGGGGGTTACAATGAGCAGTTCTTC. Full variable domain (rest looked up from reference TRBV30 and TRBJ2-1): SQTIHQWPATLVQPVGSPLSLECTVEGTSNPNLYWYRQAAGRGLQLLFYSVGIGQISSEVPQNLSASRPQDRQFILSSKKLLLSDSGFYLCAWSASLLARPSGGYNEQFFGPGTRLTVL.